These T cell receptor beta chains were read from a single sample in a study of regulatory dendritic cells for organ transplantation. TCRdb keeps only in-frame clones here, not all; method: immunoSEQ multiplex PCR. The table has roughly 27,000 clones, around 79% seen once. The source material was memory CD4+ T cells from blood. Receptors originate from a human donor in good health. The conserved cysteine and the conserved F or W are not part of the CDR3 here. Each record gives: V gene, CDR3 protein.

TRBV10-2 ASNGGTNYGYT
TRBV19 ASSIAGTGRPQH
TRBV7-2 ASSLGAVPRQETQY
TRBV6-5 ASTLAGGEQF
TRBV30 AWSRTATNEKLF
TRBV2 ASSEVREYEQY
TRBV2 ASSEGDLPGGPQH
TRBV6-5 ASSRQGGAYEQY
TRBV11-2 ASSFGPDISYEQY
TRBV27 ASSPLPPGLAGKDTQY
TRBV18 ASWLGSSGYT
TRBV11-1 ASSLATSGGQETQY
TRBV30 AWRSEGRQDIGYT
TRBV7-6 ASSAMDLGTDTQY
TRBV9 ASGDRGGYYGYT
TRBV7-2 ASSSREMAGGSYEQY
TRBV18 ASSPIGRNEQF
TRBV7-3 ASSLNPPRNRISTDTQY
TRBV30 AWSDYYGYT
TRBV9 ASSDPSGGGEQY
TRBV6-1 ASSETGTGAYEQY
TRBV2 ASRSRGTEKGRDGYT
TRBV7-6 AAGQDGEQF
TRBV6-5 ASSTYQGSGYT
TRBV5-1 ASSFRDSSYNEQF
TRBV28 ASSLSGGGYGYT
TRBV6-1 ASMKRDSEAF
TRBV5-1 ASSRSTAGDTIY
TRBV7-3 ASSRGSTESYEQY
TRBV15 ATSREGWGTDTQY
TRBV28 ASSLLGYTGELF
TRBV7-2 ASRSGTGNEKLF
TRBV2 ASRITYGEMTEAF
TRBV28 ASRYPGQGNQPQH
TRBV5-6 ASSTGQSTDTQY
TRBV6-1 ASSRSAYNEQF
TRBV6-1 ASTGERGQPQH
TRBV27 ASTPGQGNQPQH
TRBV4-2 ASSQASFVSEQY
TRBV18 ASSPPGVEEKLF
TRBV9 ASAKTGVNQPQH
TRBV5-8 ASSRGWRWRNTEAF
TRBV25-1 ASSPNSGSTFEQY
TRBV28 ASRGTGIAYEQY
TRBV7-2 ASSSSPDGTEAF
TRBV4-2 ASSQATSDSYNEQF
TRBV28 ASSLRQHTEAF
TRBV18 ASSPRGPSGTYEQY
TRBV7-2 ASSTRVGGRGEKLF
TRBV6-1 ASSELLPPGTEAF
TRBV2 ASSERAGSFVFGEQF
TRBV7-2 ASSLDGSGRGYT
TRBV30 AWSPGGSYYGYT
TRBV19 ASSMGLGETQY